This paragraph covers one T cell receptor beta chain sequence. The sample is drawn from a study of shared clonotypes between healthy human individuals. Profiled with immunoSEQ multiplex PCR; TCRdb holds only in-frame clones, not every one. The table has roughly 2.2 million clones, roughly 92% seen once. The sequenced sample consisted of naive CD4+ T cells from PBMCs. Subset noted: CD45RA+ positively selected. This TCR was sampled from a man aged 18 to 29 in good health. Some clones in this sample may be carry-over from other donors' samples.

CDR3 residues: CASSPRRESSYEQYF. The CDR3 DNA reads as TGTGCCAGCAGCCCTCGGCGGGAGTCTTCCTACGAGCAGTACTTC. This chain connects TRBV9 to TRBJ2-7; TRBD2 agrees at 7 bases. Germline V gives CDR1 SGDLS, CDR2 YYNGEE. The CDR3 loop spans 15 amino acids. The V segment lost 4 bases and the J segment 1 base; nucleotides outside the gene matches: 8.